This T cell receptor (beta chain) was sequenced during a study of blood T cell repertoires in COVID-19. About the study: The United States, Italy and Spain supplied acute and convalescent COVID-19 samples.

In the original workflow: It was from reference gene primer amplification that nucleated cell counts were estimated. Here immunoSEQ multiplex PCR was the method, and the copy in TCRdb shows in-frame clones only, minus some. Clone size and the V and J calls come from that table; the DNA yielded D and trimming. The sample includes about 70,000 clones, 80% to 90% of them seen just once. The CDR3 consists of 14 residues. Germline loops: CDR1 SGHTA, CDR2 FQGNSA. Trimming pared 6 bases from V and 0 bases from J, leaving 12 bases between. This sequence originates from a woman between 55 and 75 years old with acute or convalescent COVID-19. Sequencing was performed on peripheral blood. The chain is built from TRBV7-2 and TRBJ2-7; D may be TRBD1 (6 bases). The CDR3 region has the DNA TGTGCCAGCAGGGGGGCAGGGCGCTCCTACGAGCAGTACTTC. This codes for CASRGAGRSYEQYF. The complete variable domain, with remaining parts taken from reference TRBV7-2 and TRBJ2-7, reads GAGVSQSPSNKVTEKGKDVELRCDPISGHTALYWYRQSLGQGLEFLIYFQGNSAPDKSGLPSDRFSAERTGGSVSTLTIQRTQQEDSAVYLCASRGAGRSYEQYFGPGTRLTVT.